This TCR beta chain originates from a study of CD8+CD57+ T cells in acquired aplastic anemia. Study context: DNA per sorted CD4+ or CD8+ sample ranged 0.2 to 27.4 ug, averaging roughly 3.2 ug. An average of approximately 11 million reads for CD4+ cells was obtained from healthy donors.

The CDR3 covers 11 residues. In germline, CDR1 is DFQATT, CDR2 SNEGSKA (reference sequence). Note on this clonotype: It is likely a read error, because the conserved phenylalanine at the end of the CDR3 is missing.

According to the study, genomic DNA was the template for TCR beta VDJ and CDR3 profiling. TCRdb reanalysed the reads using MiXCR and keeps one entry per CDR3 protein. The repertoire holds more than 100,000 distinct CDR3 sequences, with 48% as singletons. Sequenced: sorted CD4+, CD8+, or CD8+CD57+ T cells (not recorded which) from PBMCs. The source is a human donor in good health, serving as a control. The chain combines TRBV20-1 with TRBJ2-1, with D possibly TRBD2 on 5 matching bases. This CDR3 reads CGAQRGPEQFI. DNA for the CDR3: TGCGGTGCCCAGCGAGGGCCTGAGCAGTTCATC.